The present TCR beta chain was sequenced within a study of cytomegalovirus exposure and HLA in healthy donors. General study results and limits: About 87% or about 30% of the time was how often most TCR beta V segments were productive, according to an earlier analysis.

PCR employed 60 Vbeta and 13 Jbeta primers. Data came from immunoSEQ multiplex PCR; TCRdb stores just in-frame clones and leaves some out. The table records some 100,000 clones, around 79% of them present only once. A remark on this clone: Its target is not known.

The V gene's germline CDR1 is SQVTM and CDR2 ANQGSEA. V lost 7 bases and J lost 7, with 16 bases in between. The CDR3 consists of 12 residues. The source material was PBMCs. V and J are TRBV29-1 and TRBJ1-2, with TRBD1 as a possible D gene (6 bases). The receptor was derived from a woman aged 70-85 years in good health and CMV-seropositive. This CDR3 reads CSGDRSKGGYTF. The DNA of the CDR3 is TGCAGCGGAGACAGGTCTAAGGGTGGCTACACCTTC.